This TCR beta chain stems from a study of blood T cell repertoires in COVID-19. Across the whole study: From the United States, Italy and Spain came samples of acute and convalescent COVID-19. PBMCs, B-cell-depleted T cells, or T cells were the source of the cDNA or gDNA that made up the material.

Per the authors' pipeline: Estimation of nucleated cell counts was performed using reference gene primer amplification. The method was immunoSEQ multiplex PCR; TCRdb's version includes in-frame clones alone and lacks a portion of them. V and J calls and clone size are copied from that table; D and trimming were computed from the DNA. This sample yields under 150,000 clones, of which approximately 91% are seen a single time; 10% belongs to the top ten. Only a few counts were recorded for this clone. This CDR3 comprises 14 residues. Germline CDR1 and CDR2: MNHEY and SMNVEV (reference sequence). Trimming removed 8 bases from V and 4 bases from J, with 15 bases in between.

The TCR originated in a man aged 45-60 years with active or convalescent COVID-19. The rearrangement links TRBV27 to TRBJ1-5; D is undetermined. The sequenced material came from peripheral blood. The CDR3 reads CASASWQSNQPQHF. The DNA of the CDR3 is TGTGCCAGCGCTTCGTGGCAGTCAAATCAGCCCCAGCATTTT.